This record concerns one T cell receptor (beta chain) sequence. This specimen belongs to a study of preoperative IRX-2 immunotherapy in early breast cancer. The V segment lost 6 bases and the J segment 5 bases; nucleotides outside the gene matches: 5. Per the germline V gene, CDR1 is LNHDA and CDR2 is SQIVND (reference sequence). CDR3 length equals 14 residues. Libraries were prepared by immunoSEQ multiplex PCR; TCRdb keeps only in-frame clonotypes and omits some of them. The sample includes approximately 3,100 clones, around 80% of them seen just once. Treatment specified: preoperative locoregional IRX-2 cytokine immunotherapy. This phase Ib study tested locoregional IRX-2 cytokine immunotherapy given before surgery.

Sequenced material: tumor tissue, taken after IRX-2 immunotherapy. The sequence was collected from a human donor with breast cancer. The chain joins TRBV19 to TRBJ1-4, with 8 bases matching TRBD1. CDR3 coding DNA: TGTGCCAGTAGCTGGGACAGGATAAATGAAAAACTGTTTTTT. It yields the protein CASSWDRINEKLFF.